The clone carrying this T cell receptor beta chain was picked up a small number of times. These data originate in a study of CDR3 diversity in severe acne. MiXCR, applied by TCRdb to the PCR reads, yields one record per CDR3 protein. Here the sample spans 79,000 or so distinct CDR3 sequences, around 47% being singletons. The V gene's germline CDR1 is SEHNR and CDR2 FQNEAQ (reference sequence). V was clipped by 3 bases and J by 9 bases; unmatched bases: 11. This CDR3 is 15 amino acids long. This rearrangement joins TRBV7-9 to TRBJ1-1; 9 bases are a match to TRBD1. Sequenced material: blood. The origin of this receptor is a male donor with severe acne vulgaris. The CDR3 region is CASSFGGGQGAKAFF. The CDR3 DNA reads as TGTGCCAGCAGCTTTGGGGGGGGACAGGGAGCTAAAGCTTTCTTT.